This TCR beta chain was sequenced for a study of blood T cell repertoires in COVID-19. About the research overall: Italy, Spain and the United States were the sources of the convalescent and acute COVID-19 samples. T cells, B-cell-depleted T cells, or PBMCs provided the cDNA or gDNA that served as material.

This CDR3 comprises 15 residues. Trimming at V came to 6 bases and at J to 5 bases, leaving 7 bases not matched to a gene. Germline V gives CDR1 MNHEY, CDR2 SMNVEV (reference sequence). Original methodology: Estimation of nucleated cell counts relied on the amplification of reference gene primers. Method: immunoSEQ multiplex PCR; TCRdb's copy keeps in-frame clones and lacks some. V and J calls and clone size come straight from that table; D and trimming were deduced from the DNA. The sample lists tens of thousands of clones; approximately 86% were seen once. The sequencing sample was made of peripheral blood. The TCR comes from a human donor with active COVID-19. The donor label of this sample is uncertain. The V gene is TRBV27, the J gene TRBJ2-1; 10 bases match TRBD2. CDR3 nucleotides: TGTGCCAGCAGATCCGGGACTAGCGTGAACAATGAGCAGTTCTTC. This gives the protein CASRSGTSVNNEQFF.